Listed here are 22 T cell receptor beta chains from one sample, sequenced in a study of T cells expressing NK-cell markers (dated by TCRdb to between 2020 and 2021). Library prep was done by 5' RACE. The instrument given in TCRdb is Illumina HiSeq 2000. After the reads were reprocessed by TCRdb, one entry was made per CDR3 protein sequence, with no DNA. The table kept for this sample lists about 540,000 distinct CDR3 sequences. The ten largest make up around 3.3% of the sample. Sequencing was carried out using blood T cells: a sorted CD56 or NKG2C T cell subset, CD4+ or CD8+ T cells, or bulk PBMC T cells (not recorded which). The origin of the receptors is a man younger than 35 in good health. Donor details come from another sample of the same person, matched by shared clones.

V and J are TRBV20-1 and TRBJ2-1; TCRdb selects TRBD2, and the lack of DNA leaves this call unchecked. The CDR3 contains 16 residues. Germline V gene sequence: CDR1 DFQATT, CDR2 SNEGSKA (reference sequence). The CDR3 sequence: CSASFALGIAYNEQFF.

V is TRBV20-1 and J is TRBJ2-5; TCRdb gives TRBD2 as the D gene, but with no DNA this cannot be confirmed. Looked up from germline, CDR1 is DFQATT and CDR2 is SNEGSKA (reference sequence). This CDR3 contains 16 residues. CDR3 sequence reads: CSARVSGRAYQETQYF.

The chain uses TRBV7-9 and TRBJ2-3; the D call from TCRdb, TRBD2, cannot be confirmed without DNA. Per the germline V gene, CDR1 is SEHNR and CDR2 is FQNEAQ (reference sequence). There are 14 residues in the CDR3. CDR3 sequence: CASSLPGGVDTQYF.

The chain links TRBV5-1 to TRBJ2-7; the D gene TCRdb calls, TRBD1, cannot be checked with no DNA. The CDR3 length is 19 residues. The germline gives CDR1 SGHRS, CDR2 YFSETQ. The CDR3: CASSPQGSIRTGTPYEQYF.

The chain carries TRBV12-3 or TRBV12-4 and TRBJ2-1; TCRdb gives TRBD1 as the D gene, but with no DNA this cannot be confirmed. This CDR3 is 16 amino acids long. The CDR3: CASSPTTGAVYNEQFF.

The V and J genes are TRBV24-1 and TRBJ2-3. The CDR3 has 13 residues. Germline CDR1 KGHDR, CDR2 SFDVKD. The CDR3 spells CATSDDGADTQYF.

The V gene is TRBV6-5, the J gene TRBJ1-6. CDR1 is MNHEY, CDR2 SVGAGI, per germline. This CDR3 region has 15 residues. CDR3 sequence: CASSYRTNYNSPLHF.

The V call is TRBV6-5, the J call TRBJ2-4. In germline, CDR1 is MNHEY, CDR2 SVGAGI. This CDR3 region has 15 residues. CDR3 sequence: CASSYSVGQKIIQYF.

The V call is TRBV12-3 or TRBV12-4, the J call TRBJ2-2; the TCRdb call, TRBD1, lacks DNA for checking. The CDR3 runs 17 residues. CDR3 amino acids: CASSKGDRGLLTGELFF.

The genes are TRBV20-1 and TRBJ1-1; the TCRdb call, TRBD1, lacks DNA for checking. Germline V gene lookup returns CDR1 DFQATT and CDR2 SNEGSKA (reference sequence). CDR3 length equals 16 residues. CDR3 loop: CSASPGQGFMNTEAFF.

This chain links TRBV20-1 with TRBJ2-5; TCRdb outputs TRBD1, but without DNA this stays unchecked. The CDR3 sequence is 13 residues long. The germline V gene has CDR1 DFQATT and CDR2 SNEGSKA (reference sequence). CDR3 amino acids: CSAFQGAQETQYF.

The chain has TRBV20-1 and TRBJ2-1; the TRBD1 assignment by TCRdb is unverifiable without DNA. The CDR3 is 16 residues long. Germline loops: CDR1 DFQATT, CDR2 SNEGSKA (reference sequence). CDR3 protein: CSARAGDRMIHNEQFF.

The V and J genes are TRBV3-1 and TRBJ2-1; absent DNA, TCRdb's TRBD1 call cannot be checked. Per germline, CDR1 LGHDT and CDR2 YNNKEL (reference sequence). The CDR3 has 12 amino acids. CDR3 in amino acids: CASSDRGNEQFF.

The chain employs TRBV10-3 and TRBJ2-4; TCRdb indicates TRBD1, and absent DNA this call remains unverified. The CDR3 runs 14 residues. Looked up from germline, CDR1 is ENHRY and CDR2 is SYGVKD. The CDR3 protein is CAVSLGGRADIQYF.

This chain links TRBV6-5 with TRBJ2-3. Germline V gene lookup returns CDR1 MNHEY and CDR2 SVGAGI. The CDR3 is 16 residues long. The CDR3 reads CASSYSVSRGTDTQYF.

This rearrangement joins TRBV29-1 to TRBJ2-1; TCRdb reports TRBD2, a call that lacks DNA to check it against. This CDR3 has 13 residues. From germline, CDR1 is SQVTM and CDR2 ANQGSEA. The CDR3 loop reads CSATSGRSDEQFF.

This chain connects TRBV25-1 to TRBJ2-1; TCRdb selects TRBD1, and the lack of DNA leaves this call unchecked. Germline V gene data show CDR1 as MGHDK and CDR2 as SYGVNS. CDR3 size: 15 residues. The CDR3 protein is CASSEAPGTYNEQFF.

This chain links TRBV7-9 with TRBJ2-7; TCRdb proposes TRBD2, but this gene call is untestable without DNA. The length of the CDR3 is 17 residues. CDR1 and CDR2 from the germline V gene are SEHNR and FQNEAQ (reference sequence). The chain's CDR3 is CASSLEARGRAPYEQYF.

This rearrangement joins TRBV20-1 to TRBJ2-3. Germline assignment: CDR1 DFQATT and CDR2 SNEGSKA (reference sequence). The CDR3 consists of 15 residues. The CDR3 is CSARDGRGVSDTQYF.

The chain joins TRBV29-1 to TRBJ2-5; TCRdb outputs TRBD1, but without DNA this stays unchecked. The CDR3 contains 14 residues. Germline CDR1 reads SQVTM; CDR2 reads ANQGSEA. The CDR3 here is CSVVPLGDGETQYF.

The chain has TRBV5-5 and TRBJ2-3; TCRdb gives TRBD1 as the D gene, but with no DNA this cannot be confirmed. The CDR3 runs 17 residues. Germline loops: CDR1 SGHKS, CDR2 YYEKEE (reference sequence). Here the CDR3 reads CASSQKIWDREDDTQYF.

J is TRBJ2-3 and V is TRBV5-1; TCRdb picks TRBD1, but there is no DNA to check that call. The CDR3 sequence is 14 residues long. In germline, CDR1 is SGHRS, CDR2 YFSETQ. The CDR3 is CASSRDMAGDTQYF.